A selection of T cell receptor beta chains follows, all from one sample in a study of blood T cell repertoires in COVID-19. The protocol was immunoSEQ multiplex PCR, while the TCRdb copy is restricted to in-frame clones and leaves out a portion. The data contain some 210,000 clones, roughly four fifths of them singletons. Source material: peripheral blood. Source of these receptors: a woman aged 40 to 50 with acute or convalescent COVID-19. The CDR3 runs from the conserved cysteine through the conserved F or W. Fields, in order: D gene, V gene, J gene, clone size, CDR3 protein, CDR3 DNA. A D gene is named only where the DNA matches it firmly. Only some rows state a clone size, as once, few, many or a class for expanded clones.

.	TRBV10-3	TRBJ2-1	.	CAIREALSGDEQFF	TGTGCCATCAGGGAAGCCCTCTCCGGGGATGAGCAGTTCTTC
TRBD2	TRBV19	TRBJ2-1	.	CASSRSGLAGIYNEQFF	TGTGCCAGTAGTCGATCCGGACTAGCGGGGATTTACAATGAGCAGTTCTTC
TRBD1	TRBV6-2/TRBV6-3	TRBJ1-6	.	CASSPGTGYPRGLPLHF	TGTGCCAGCAGCCCTGGGACAGGCTACCCCAGGGGTTTACCCCTCCACTTT
TRBD1	TRBV5-1	TRBJ1-3	.	CASSLEGQIGSGNTIYF	TGCGCCAGCAGCTTGGAGGGACAGATTGGCTCTGGAAACACCATATATTTT
.	TRBV19	TRBJ1-2	many	CASSISQGGGYTF	TGTGCCAGTAGTATAAGCCAGGGTGGTGGCTACACCTTC
.	TRBV5-1	TRBJ2-2	few	CASSFPALPSSTGELFF	TGCGCCAGCAGCTTCCCCGCCCTACCCTCATCCACCGGGGAGCTGTTTTTT
.	TRBV11-2	TRBJ1-2	.	CASSLDMASYGYTF	TGTGCCAGCAGCTTAGACATGGCCAGCTATGGCTACACCTTC
TRBD1	TRBV5-1	TRBJ2-7	.	CASSSSGTGTYEQYF	TGCGCCAGCAGCTCGTCCGGGACAGGTACCTACGAGCAGTACTTC
.	TRBV5-6	TRBJ2-7	.	CASSPGLGVYEQYF	TGTGCCAGCAGCCCAGGACTCGGGGTCTACGAGCAGTACTTC
.	TRBV9	TRBJ1-1	.	CASSVTGGNTEAFF	TGTGCCAGCAGCGTAACTGGAGGTAACACTGAAGCTTTCTTT
.	TRBV18	TRBJ2-4	.	CASSGARGAKNIQYF	TGTGCCAGCTCGGGGGCGAGGGGGGCCAAAAACATTCAGTACTTC
TRBD1	TRBV6-2/TRBV6-3	TRBJ2-7	.	CASSYGQGITYEQYF	TGTGCCAGCAGTTACGGACAGGGGATCACCTACGAGCAGTACTTC
TRBD1	TRBV5-6	TRBJ1-5	.	CASSPFTGGGQPQHF	TGTGCCAGCAGCCCCTTCACAGGGGGCGGCCAGCCCCAGCATTTT
TRBD1	TRBV7-6	TRBJ2-7	.	CASSASGTGVYEQYF	TGTGCCAGCAGCGCTTCCGGGACAGGGGTTTACGAGCAGTACTTC
.	TRBV2	TRBJ2-6	once	CASSDGGLPGGANVLTF	TGTGCCAGCAGTGATGGCGGTCTCCCGGGGGGGGCCAACGTCCTGACTTTC
.	TRBV6-5	TRBJ1-2	.	CASRTYEGSPTF	TGTGCCAGCAGGACTTATGAGGGATCACCCACCTTC
.	TRBV27	TRBJ2-1	.	CASSIRRGPYNEQFF	TGTGCCAGCAGTATACGAAGGGGCCCTTACAATGAGCAGTTCTTC
.	TRBV3-1/TRBV3-2	TRBJ1-5	.	CASSNQGGGNQPQHF	TGTGCCAGCAGCAATCAAGGGGGGGGAAATCAGCCCCAGCATTTT
.	TRBV19	TRBJ1-5	.	CASSIQREGSNQPQHF	TGTGCCAGTAGTATCCAACGGGAAGGTAGCAATCAGCCCCAGCATTTT
TRBD2	TRBV5-1	TRBJ2-3	.	CASHSGLAGGILSTDTQYF	TGCGCCAGCCATTCGGGACTAGCGGGGGGAATCTTAAGCACAGATACGCAGTATTTT
.	TRBV6-2/TRBV6-3	TRBJ1-2	.	CASSAGSLYYGYTF	TGTGCCAGCAGTGCGGGCAGTTTATACTATGGCTACACCTTC
.	TRBV27	TRBJ2-7	.	CASRGTFYEQYF	TGTGCCAGCAGGGGGACATTCTACGAGCAGTACTTC
TRBD2	TRBV5-1	TRBJ2-1	few	CASSSTSLRAGASSYNEQFF	TGCGCCAGCAGCTCCACTTCACTTCGAGCGGGGGCGAGCTCCTACAATGAGCAGTTCTTC
.	TRBV3-1/TRBV3-2	TRBJ2-7	.	CASSRNRVSYEQYF	TGTGCCAGCAGCCGTAACAGGGTTTCCTACGAGCAGTACTTC
TRBD1	TRBV14	TRBJ1-4	.	CASSLGGQGNEKLFF	TGTGCCAGCAGTCTCGGGGGACAGGGGAATGAAAAACTGTTTTTT
.	TRBV29-1	TRBJ2-1	.	CSVTGSQFF	TGCAGCGTTACAGGGTCGCAGTTCTTC
TRBD1	TRBV4-3	TRBJ2-2	.	CASSQGTGWGSTGELFF	TGCGCCAGCAGCCAAGGGACAGGGTGGGGTAGCACCGGGGAGCTGTTTTTT
.	TRBV11-2	TRBJ1-1	.	CASSLVGAEAFF	TGTGCCAGCAGCTTAGTCGGGGCTGAAGCTTTCTTT
.	TRBV30	TRBJ1-3	.	CAWGLISGNTIYF	TGTGCCTGGGGACTAATCTCTGGAAACACCATATATTTT
.	TRBV7-8	TRBJ2-7	.	CASSTPPSYEQYF	TGTGCCAGCAGCACTCCTCCAAGTTACGAGCAGTACTTC
TRBD1	TRBV7-9	TRBJ2-2	.	CASSLLPGQGNGELFF	TGTGCCAGCAGCCTCCTGCCGGGACAGGGTAACGGGGAGCTGTTTTTT
TRBD1	TRBV3-1/TRBV3-2	TRBJ1-2	few	CASSPRGLGGYTF	TGTGCCAGCAGCCCCAGGGGGCTGGGCGGCTACACCTTC
TRBD1	TRBV24-1	TRBJ2-3	few	CATSDSGTGEDTQYF	TGTGCCACCAGTGATTCCGGGACAGGGGAAGATACGCAGTATTTT
TRBD2	TRBV2	TRBJ2-2	.	CASRTSGSGGTGELFF	TGTGCCAGCAGGACTAGCGGGAGCGGGGGTACCGGGGAGCTGTTTTTT
TRBD2	TRBV7-9	TRBJ2-1	.	CASSTGTSGSGEQFF	TGTGCCAGCAGTACCGGGACTAGCGGGAGTGGTGAGCAGTTCTTC
TRBD1	TRBV6-2/TRBV6-3	TRBJ1-4	.	CASSFDRAANEKLFF	TGTGCCAGCAGTTTCGACAGGGCAGCTAATGAAAAACTGTTTTTT
TRBD2	TRBV15	TRBJ2-1	.	CATSRDRATSGGEDEQFF	TGTGCCACCAGCAGAGATCGGGCAACTAGCGGGGGGGAGGATGAGCAGTTCTTC
.	TRBV30	TRBJ1-2	.	CAWTRVGYGYTF	TGTGCCTGGACGCGGGTGGGCTATGGCTACACCTTC
TRBD2	TRBV7-9	TRBJ2-1	.	CASSLAASGEGLHEQFF	TGTGCCAGCAGCTTAGCGGCTTCGGGGGAGGGCCTCCATGAGCAGTTCTTC
.	TRBV6-4	TRBJ2-3	few	CASSATGLNTDTQYF	TGTGCCAGCAGTGCTACGGGACTCAACACAGATACGCAGTATTTT
TRBD1	TRBV18	TRBJ1-6	.	CASSPSGTGGSPLHF	TGTGCCAGCTCACCATCCGGGACAGGGGGTTCACCCCTCCACTTT
TRBD1	TRBV19	TRBJ1-2	few	CASSMGQPGGYGYTF	TGTGCCAGTAGTATGGGACAGCCCGGTGGCTATGGCTACACCTTC
TRBD1	TRBV11-3	TRBJ2-7	.	CASSLAGQGHEQYF	TGTGCCAGCAGCTTAGCCGGACAGGGTCACGAGCAGTACTTC
TRBD1	TRBV18	TRBJ1-3	.	CASSPTGASSSGNTIYF	TGTGCCAGCTCACCCACAGGGGCTTCGAGCTCTGGAAACACCATATATTTT
.	TRBV29-1	TRBJ1-1	.	CSVRLHLDTEAFF	TGCAGCGTTCGCTTACACCTGGACACTGAAGCTTTCTTT
TRBD1	TRBV2	TRBJ2-7	.	CASIRGTWQYF	TGTGCCAGCATCAGGGGGACGTGGCAGTACTTC
.	TRBV27	TRBJ2-1	.	CASSFGRNEQFF	TGTGCCAGCAGTTTTGGCCGCAATGAGCAGTTCTTC
TRBD2	TRBV29-1	TRBJ2-1	.	CSVDGLAGSTHPFNEQFF	TGCAGCGTTGACGGACTAGCGGGGTCCACCCACCCATTTAATGAGCAGTTCTTC
TRBD2	TRBV7-3	TRBJ2-1	.	CASSLGGTSGYNEQFF	TGTGCCAGCAGCTTAGGGGGGACTAGCGGATACAATGAGCAGTTCTTC
.	TRBV7-9	TRBJ2-5	.	CASSLVATPETQYF	TGTGCCAGCAGCTTAGTGGCGACACCCGAGACCCAGTACTTC
.	TRBV4-2	TRBJ2-3	.	CASSPRAREGTDTQYF	TGTGCCAGCAGCCCAAGGGCGAGGGAGGGCACAGATACGCAGTATTTT
TRBD1	TRBV5-1	TRBJ1-1	few	CASSTGQGPRAFTEAFF	TGCGCCAGCAGCACAGGACAGGGCCCCAGAGCGTTTACTGAAGCTTTCTTT
.	TRBV19	TRBJ2-5	.	CASSIEVAGLGTQYF	TGTGCCAGTAGTATAGAGGTGGCAGGGTTAGGGACCCAGTACTTC
.	TRBV18	TRBJ2-2	.	CASSPGQIRTGELFF	TGTGCCAGCTCACCAGGACAGATCCGGACCGGGGAGCTGTTTTTT
TRBD1	TRBV2	TRBJ2-2	.	CASSVDRGTGELFF	TGTGCCAGCAGCGTGGACAGGGGGACCGGGGAGCTGTTTTTT
.	TRBV6-5	TRBJ1-3	.	CASSPSGGNTIYF	TGTGCCAGCAGCCCCTCAGGTGGAAACACCATATATTTT
TRBD1	TRBV30	TRBJ2-2	.	CAWTSGQGEAGELFF	TGTGCCTGGACCTCTGGACAGGGGGAGGCCGGGGAGCTGTTTTTT
.	TRBV10-3	TRBJ2-4	.	CAISESVGAGILAKNIQYF	TGTGCCATCAGTGAGTCTGTTGGGGCAGGTATTCTAGCCAAAAACATTCAGTACTTC
.	TRBV12-3/TRBV12-4	TRBJ2-3	.	CASLKWADTQYF	TGTGCCAGCCTGAAGTGGGCGGATACGCAGTATTTT